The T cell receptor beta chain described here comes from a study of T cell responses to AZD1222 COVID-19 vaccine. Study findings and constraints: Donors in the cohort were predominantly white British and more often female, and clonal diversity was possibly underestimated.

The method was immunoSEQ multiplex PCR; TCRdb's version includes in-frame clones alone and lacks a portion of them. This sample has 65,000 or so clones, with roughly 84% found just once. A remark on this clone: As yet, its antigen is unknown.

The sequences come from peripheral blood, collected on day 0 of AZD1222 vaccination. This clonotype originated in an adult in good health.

This CDR3 is CASSSPSRGVTDTQYF. The CDR3, as DNA: TGTGCCAGCAGTTCCCCAAGCAGGGGGGTGACAGATACGCAGTATTTT. The chain couples TRBV27 to TRBJ2-3; weak D call: TRBD1 (7 bases). The V gene lost 4 bases and the J gene lost 3 bases, with 17 bases spanning the gap. The CDR3 runs 16 residues. CDR1 is MNHEY and CDR2 is SMNVEV in the germline V gene (reference sequence).